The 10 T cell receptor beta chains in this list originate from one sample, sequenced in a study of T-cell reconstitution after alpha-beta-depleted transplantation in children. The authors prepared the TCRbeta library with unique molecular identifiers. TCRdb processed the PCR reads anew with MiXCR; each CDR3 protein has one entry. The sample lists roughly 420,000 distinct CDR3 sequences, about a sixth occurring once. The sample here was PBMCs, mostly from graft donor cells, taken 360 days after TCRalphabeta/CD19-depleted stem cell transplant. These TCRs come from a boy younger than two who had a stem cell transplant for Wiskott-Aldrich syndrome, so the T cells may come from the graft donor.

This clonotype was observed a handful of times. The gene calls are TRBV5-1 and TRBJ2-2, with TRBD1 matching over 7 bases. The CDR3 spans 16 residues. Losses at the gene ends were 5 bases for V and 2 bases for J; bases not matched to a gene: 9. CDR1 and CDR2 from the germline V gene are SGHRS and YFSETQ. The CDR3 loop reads CASRKLRDSNTGELFF. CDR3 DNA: TGCGCCAGCAGAAAACTCCGGGACAGCAACACCGGGGAGCTGTTTTTT.

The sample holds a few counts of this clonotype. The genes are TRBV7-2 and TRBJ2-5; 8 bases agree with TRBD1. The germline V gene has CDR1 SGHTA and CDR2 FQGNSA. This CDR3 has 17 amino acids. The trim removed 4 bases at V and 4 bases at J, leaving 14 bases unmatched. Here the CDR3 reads CASSSLPSRGLIETQYF. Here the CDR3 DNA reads TGTGCCAGCAGCTCCCTTCCTTCCAGGGGGCTAATAGAGACCCAGTACTTC.

Here the CDR3 DNA reads TGCGCCAGCGTCGGAGAGCGACCTACCTACAATGAGCAGTTCTTC. Translated, it gives CASVGERPTYNEQFF. V and J are TRBV5-1 and TRBJ2-1; D remains unclear. The CDR3 is 15 residues long. Trimming removed 7 bases at V and 2 bases at J, with 16 bases between. The V gene's germline CDR1 is SGHRS and CDR2 YFSETQ.

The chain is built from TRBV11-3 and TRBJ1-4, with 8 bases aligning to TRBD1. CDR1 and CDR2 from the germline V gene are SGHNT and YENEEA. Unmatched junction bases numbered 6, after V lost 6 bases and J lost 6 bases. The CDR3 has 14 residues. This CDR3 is CASSYRGFYEKLFF. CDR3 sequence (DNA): TGTGCCAGCAGTTACAGGGGGTTTTATGAAAAACTGTTTTTT.

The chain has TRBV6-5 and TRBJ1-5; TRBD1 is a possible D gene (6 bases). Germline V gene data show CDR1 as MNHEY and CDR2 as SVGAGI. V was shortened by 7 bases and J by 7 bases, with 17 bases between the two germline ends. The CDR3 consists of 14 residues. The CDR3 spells CASMERGMAQPQHF. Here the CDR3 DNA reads TGTGCCAGCATGGAGAGGGGGATGGCGCAGCCCCAGCATTTT.

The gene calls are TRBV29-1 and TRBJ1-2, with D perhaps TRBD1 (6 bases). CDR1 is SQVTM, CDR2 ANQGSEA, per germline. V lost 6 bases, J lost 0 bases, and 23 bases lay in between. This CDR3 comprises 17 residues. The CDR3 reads CSVGPTRQATANYGYTF. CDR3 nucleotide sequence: TGCAGCGTGGGACCAACAAGACAGGCAACAGCTAACTATGGCTACACCTTC.

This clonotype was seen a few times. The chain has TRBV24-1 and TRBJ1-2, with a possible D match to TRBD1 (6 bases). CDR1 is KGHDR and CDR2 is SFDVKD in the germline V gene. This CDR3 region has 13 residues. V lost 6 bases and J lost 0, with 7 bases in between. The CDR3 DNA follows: TGTGCCACCAGTAGGACAGCTAACTATGGCTACACCTTC. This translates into CATSRTANYGYTF.

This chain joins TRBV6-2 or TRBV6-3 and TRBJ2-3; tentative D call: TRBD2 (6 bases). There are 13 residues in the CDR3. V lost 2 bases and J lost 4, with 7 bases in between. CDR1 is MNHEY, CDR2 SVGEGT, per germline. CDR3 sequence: CASSYTSPDTQYF. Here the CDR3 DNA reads TGTGCCAGCAGTTACACTAGCCCAGATACGCAGTATTTT.

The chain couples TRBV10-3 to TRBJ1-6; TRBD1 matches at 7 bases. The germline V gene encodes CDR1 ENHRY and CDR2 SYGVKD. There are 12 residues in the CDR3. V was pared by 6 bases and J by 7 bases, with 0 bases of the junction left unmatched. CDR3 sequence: CAIRTGNSPLHF. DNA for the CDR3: TGTGCCATCAGGACAGGGAATTCACCCCTCCACTTT.

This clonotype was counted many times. For the CDR3, the DNA is TGTGCCAGCAGAGCAGACGTAAGTGAGCAGTACTTC. Its protein product is CASRADVSEQYF. This chain uses TRBV2 with TRBJ2-7; D gene ambiguous. The CDR3 has 12 amino acids. The germline CDR1 and CDR2 sequences are SNHLY and FYNNEI. V lost 6 bases to trimming and J lost 7 bases, with 13 bases between them.